Listed below are T cell receptor beta chains from one sample, sequenced in a study of cytomegalovirus exposure and HLA in healthy donors. Profiling relied on immunoSEQ multiplex PCR, and the TCRdb table lists in-frame clones only, not all of them. The sample has more than 140,000 clones; approximately 80% are singletons. Sequenced: PBMCs. The receptor source for this set is a man between 25 and 39 years old in good health and CMV-seropositive. Both conserved end residues are trimmed from each CDR3. Fields, in order: J gene, V gene, CDR3 protein.

>TRBJ1-1|TRBV10-1
ASSDPDRTTEAF
>TRBJ2-7|TRBV19
ASSIAGAYEQY
>TRBJ1-1|TRBV2
ASNRYTEAF
>TRBJ2-5|TRBV2
ASSGLAVETQY
>TRBJ2-3|TRBV7-9
ASSPGQGGADTQY
>TRBJ2-1|TRBV28
ASSLILAEQF
>TRBJ2-6|TRBV6-4
ASRGTAGANVLT
>TRBJ1-4|TRBV2
ASSETSFNEKLF
>TRBJ2-5|TRBV28
ASSSSSAPSETQY
>TRBJ2-3|TRBV7-2
ASSFTRDSPDTQY
>TRBJ1-5|TRBV18
ASSPSENQPQH
>TRBJ2-3|TRBV4-2
ASSQQTSGTDTQY
>TRBJ2-7|TRBV27
ASSWTGAYEQY
>TRBJ1-1|TRBV5-4
ASSFRGGGTEAF
>TRBJ1-2|TRBV28
ASSGRGAGYT
>TRBJ2-5|TRBV6-5
ASSLRGSPQETQY
>TRBJ1-6|TRBV5-1
ASSLDRVGNSPLH
>TRBJ2-5|TRBV6-5
ASSYRGLVWETQY
>TRBJ2-3|TRBV18
ASSQSTGQDTQY
>TRBJ1-6|TRBV19
ASSMAYWRQGTSPLH
>TRBJ1-1|TRBV6-5
ASSASLRQNTEAF
>TRBJ2-3|TRBV5-1
ASSLVGEGTDTQY
>TRBJ2-5|TRBV7-2
ASSRGGLAGREAQY
>TRBJ2-1|TRBV19
ASSIGPGLAGVDEQF
>TRBJ2-5|TRBV19
ASSKAGVRETQY
>TRBJ2-2|TRBV9
ASSVHGAANTGELF
>TRBJ1-2|TRBV19
ASSILNTRQVYGYT
>TRBJ1-3|TRBV28
ASSLPGTRNTIY
>TRBJ2-4|TRBV5-6
ASSPPGAKNSQY
>TRBJ1-2|TRBV7-9
ASSLVQIYGYT
>TRBJ1-5|TRBV28
ANLQGGQPQH
>TRBJ1-1|TRBV9
ASSVAGTGRTEAF
>TRBJ1-2|TRBV30
AWTRQNYGYT
>TRBJ1-5|TRBV27
ASSFLGGAQPQH
>TRBJ2-7|TRBV6-5
ASKIAGSPYEQY
>TRBJ2-6|TRBV7-9
SSSRGTAYGANVLT
>TRBJ1-1|TRBV11-2
ASLLTGGGEEAF
>TRBJ2-7|TRBV28
ASSWAGTSAYEQY
>TRBJ2-7|TRBV5-4
ASSFGGVSTGYEQY
>TRBJ1-6|TRBV19
ASSYREYNSPLH
>TRBJ2-7|TRBV27
ASSLGLPTYEQY
>TRBJ1-4|TRBV10-3
AISPQGAANEKLF
>TRBJ2-7|TRBV4-3
ASSPPGGSEQY
>TRBJ2-4|TRBV7-9
ASSLSPPQLGAKNIQY
>TRBJ2-3|TRBV11-3
ASSAGEMVTDTQY
>TRBJ2-5|TRBV5-1
ASSLWGSQETQY
>TRBJ1-1|TRBV4-1
ASSQGGQIPRNTEAF
>TRBJ1-1|TRBV28
ASRPTSVEAF
>TRBJ2-7|TRBV6-6
ASSSLDRGSYEQY
>TRBJ2-1|TRBV9
ASSGTSGQYNEQF
>TRBJ1-1|TRBV18
ASRQGERAEAF
>TRBJ2-2|TRBV7-8
ASSSGLGTNTGELF